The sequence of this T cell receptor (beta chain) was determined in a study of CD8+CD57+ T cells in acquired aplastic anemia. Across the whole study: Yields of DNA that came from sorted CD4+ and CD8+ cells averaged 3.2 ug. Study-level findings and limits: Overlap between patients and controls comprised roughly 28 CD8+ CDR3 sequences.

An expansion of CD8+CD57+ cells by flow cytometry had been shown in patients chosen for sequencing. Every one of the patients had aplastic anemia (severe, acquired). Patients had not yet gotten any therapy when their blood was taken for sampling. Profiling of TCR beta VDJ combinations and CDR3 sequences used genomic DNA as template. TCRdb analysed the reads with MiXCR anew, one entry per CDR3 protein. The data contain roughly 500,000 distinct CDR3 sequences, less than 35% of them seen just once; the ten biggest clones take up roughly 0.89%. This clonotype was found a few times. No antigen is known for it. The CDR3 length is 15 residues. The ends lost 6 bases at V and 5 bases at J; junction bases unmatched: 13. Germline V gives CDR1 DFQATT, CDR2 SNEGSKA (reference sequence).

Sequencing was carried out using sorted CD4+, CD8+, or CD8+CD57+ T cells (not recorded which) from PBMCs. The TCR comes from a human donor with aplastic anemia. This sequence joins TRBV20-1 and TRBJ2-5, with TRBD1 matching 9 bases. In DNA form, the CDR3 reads TGCAGTGCGGCAATACAGGGGGCTCCGGCGGAGACCCAGTACTTC. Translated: CSAAIQGAPAETQYF.